These T cell receptor beta chains were read from a single sample in a study of radiotherapy plus CTLA-4 blockade in lung cancer. The data were produced by immunoSEQ multiplex PCR, yet TCRdb's version contains in-frame clones alone and is incomplete. In the table there are 95,000 to 150,000 clones, about 90% of which are singletons. Specimen: peripheral blood, collected from a patient treated with radiotherapy plus ipilimumab. Every receptor here comes from a human donor with non-small cell lung cancer that progressed on radiotherapy plus ipilimumab. CDR3s include the opening cysteine and the closing phenylalanine or tryptophan. D genes are given only for firm matches. Only some rows state a clone size, as once, few, many or a class for expanded clones.

v_call,d_call,j_call,clone_size,cdr3_aa,cdr3_nt
TRBV6-1,.,TRBJ2-1,once,CASRQSSYNEQFF,TGTGCCAGCAGACAGAGTTCCTACAATGAGCAGTTCTTC
TRBV5-5,.,TRBJ2-7,.,CASSQLDIRYEQYF,TGTGCCAGCAGCCAGCTGGATATCCGATACGAGCAGTACTTC
TRBV18,TRBD1,TRBJ1-5,once,CASSPDRGIMPQHF,TGTGCCAGCTCACCGGACAGGGGAATTATGCCCCAGCATTTT
TRBV4-1,TRBD2,TRBJ2-1,.,CASSRGAAGGYNEQFF,TGCGCCAGCAGCCGCGGAGCTGCGGGAGGTTACAATGAGCAGTTCTTC
TRBV29-1,.,TRBJ1-4,.,CSAQWRGGGEKLFF,TGTAGCGCTCAATGGCGAGGAGGGGGTGAAAAACTGTTTTTT
TRBV2,.,TRBJ2-2,.,CASSEVREDGELFF,TGTGCCAGCAGTGAAGTGAGGGAGGACGGGGAGCTGTTTTTT
TRBV19,.,TRBJ2-6,.,CASSSWSSGANVLTF,TGTGCCAGTAGTAGCTGGAGCTCTGGGGCCAACGTCCTGACTTTC
TRBV7-3,.,TRBJ2-7,.,CASSRDSQGEQYF,TGTGCCAGCAGTCGGGACTCCCAGGGGGAGCAGTACTTC
TRBV5-1,.,TRBJ1-1,.,CASSLAVGVRTEAFF,TGCGCCAGCAGCTTGGCCGTGGGCGTTAGGACTGAAGCTTTCTTT
TRBV2,TRBD2,TRBJ2-3,.,CASRDVILAGDPDTQYF,TGTGCCAGCCGAGACGTAATACTAGCGGGAGACCCAGATACGCAGTATTTT
TRBV15,TRBD1,TRBJ1-1,once,CATSSPPGGMNTEAFF,TGTGCCACCAGCAGTCCCCCAGGGGGTATGAACACTGAAGCTTTCTTT
TRBV15,.,TRBJ2-3,.,CATSRALDTQYF,TGTGCCACCAGCAGAGCATTAGATACGCAGTATTTT
TRBV28,TRBD1,TRBJ2-3,once,CASGTGSPDTQYF,TGTGCCAGTGGGACAGGGTCCCCAGATACGCAGTATTTT
TRBV7-6,.,TRBJ2-7,once,CASSSAPPRAGYYEQYF,TGTGCCAGCAGCTCGGCCCCCCCCCGGGCGGGATACTACGAGCAGTACTTC
TRBV11-3,.,TRBJ2-7,.,CASSLAGGEGYEQYF,TGTGCCAGCAGCTTAGCTGGAGGAGAGGGGTACGAGCAGTACTTC